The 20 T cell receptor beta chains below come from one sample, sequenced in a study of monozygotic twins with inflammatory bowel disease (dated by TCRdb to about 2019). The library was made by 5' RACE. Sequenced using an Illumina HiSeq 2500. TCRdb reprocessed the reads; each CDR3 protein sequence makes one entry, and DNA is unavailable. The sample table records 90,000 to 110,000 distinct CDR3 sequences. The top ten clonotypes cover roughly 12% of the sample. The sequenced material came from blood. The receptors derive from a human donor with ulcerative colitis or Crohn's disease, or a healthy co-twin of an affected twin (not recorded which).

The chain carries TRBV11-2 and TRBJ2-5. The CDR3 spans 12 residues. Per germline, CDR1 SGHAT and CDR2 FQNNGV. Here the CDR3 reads CASSLAGETQYF.

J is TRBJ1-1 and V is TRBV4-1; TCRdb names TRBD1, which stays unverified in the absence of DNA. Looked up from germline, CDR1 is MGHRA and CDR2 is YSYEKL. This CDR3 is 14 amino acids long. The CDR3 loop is CASSQPLRGTEAFF.

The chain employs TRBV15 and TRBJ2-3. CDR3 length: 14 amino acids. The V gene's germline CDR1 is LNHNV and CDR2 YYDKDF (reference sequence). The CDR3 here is CATSRGGGTDTQYF.

This chain's CDR3 is CASSADRYYEQYF. The rearrangement links TRBV5-1 to TRBJ2-7; TCRdb's D call, TRBD1, is unchecked because there is no DNA. The CDR3 is 13 amino acids. CDR1 and CDR2 from the germline V gene are SGHRS and YFSETQ.

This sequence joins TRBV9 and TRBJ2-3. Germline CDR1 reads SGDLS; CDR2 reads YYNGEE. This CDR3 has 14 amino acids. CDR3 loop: CASSIAPLLDTQYF.

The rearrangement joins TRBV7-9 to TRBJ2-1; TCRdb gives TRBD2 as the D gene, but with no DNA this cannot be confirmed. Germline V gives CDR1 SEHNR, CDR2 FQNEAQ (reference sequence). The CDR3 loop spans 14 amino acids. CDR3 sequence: CASSLAGPLDEQFF. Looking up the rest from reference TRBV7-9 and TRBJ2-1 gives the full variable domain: DTGVSQNPRHKITKRGQNVTFRCDPISEHNRLYWYRQTLGQGPEFLTYFQNEAQLEKSRLLSDRFSAERPKGSFSTLEIQRTEQGDSAMYLCASSLAGPLDEQFFGPGTRLTVL.

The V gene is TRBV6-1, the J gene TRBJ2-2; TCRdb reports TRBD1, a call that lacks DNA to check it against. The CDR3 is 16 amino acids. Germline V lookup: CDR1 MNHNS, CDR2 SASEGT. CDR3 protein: CASRRGGLASTGELFF.

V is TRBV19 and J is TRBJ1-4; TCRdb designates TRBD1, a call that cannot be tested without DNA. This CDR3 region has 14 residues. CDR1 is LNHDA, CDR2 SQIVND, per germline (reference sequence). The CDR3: CASSIYRGEEKLFF.

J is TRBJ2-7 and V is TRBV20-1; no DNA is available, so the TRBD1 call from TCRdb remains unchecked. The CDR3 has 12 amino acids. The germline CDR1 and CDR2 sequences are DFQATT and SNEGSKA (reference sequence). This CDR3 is CSASPAGVKQYF.

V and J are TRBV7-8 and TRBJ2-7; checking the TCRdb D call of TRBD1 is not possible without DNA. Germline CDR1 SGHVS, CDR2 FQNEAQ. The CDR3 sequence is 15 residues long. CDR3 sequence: CASSYRNRDNYEQYF.

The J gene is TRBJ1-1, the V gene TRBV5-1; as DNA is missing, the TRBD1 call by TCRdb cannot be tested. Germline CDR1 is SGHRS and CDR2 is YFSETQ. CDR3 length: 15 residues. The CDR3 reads CASSGGTGRHTEAFF.

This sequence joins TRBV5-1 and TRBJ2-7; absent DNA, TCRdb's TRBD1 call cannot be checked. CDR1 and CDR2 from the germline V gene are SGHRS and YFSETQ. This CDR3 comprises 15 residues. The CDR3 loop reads CASSLVEGHLYEQYF.

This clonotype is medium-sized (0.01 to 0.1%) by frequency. The CDR3 is CATLSNSGNTIYF. The rearrangement uses TRBV12-3 or TRBV12-4 and TRBJ1-3. The CDR3 covers 13 residues.

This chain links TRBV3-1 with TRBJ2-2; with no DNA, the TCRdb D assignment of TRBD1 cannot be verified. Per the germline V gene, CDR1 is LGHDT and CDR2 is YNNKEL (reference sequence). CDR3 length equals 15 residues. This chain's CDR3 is CASSQGGLGTGELFF.

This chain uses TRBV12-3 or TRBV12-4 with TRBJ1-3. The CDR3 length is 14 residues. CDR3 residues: CASSFSGSGNTIYF.

CDR3: CASSSGGSSYEQYF. This chain connects TRBV5-1 to TRBJ2-7. The CDR3 is 14 residues long. Germline values: CDR1 SGHRS, CDR2 YFSETQ.

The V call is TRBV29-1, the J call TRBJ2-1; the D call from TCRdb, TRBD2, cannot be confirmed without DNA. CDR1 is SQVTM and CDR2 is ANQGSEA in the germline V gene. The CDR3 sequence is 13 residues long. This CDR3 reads CSVVAGVWSEQFF.

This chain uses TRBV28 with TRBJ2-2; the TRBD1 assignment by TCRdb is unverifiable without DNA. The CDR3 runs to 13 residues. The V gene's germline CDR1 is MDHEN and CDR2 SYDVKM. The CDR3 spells CASSSDSHGELFF.

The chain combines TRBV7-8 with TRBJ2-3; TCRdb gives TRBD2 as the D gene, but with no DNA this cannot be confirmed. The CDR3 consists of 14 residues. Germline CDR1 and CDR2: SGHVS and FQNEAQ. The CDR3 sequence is CASSLQGPTDTQYF.

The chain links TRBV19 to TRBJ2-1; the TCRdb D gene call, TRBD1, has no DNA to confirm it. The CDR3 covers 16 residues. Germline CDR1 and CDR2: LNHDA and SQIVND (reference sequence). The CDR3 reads CASRSIDKGSYNEQFF.